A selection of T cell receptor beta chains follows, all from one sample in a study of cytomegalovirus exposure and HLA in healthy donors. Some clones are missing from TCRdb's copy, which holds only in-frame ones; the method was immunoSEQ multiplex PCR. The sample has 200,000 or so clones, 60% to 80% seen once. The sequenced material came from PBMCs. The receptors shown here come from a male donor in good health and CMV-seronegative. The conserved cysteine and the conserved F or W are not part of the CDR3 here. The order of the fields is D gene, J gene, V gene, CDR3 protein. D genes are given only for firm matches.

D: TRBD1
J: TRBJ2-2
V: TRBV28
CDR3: ASRGQGAQGGELF

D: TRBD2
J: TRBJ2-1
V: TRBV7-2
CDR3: ASSPRPSSGSPYNEQF

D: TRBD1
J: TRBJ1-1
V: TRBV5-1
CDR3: ASSAYRGPTEAF

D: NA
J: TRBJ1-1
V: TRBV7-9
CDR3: ASSLAGAPRGTEAF

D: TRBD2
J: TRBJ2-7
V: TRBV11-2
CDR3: ASSSDWVAGSDEQY

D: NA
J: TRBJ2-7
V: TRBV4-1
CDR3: ASSQESAAVLEQY

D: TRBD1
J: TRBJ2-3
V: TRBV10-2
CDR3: ASSEDRAGMTDTQY

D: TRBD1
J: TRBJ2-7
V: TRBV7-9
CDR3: SSSLPPGQGSYEQY

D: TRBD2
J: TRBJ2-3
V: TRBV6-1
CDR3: ASSAGLAGSDTQY

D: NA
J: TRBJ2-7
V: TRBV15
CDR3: ATSRAGTYEQY

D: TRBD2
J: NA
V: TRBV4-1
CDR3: ASSQGRTSGWETQY

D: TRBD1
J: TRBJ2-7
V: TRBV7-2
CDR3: ASSLGPGGYEQY

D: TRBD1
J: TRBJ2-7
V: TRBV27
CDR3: ASSGRQGSYEQY

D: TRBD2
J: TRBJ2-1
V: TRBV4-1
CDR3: ASSQGLAGENEQF

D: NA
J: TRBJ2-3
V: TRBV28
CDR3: ASSLRVAEGRTDTQY

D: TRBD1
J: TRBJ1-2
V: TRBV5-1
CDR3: ASSVTGGEDYGYT

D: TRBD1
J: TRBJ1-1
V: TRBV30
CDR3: AWSVRGSNTEAF

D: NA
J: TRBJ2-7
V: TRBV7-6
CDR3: ASSLARGFNEQY

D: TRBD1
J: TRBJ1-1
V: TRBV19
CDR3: ASSVNRQGSTEAF

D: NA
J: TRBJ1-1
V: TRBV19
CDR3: ASNTAGSTEAF

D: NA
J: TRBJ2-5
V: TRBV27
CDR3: ASSLFPGVIQETQY

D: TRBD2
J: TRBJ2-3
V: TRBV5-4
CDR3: ASSLEAGVVDTQY

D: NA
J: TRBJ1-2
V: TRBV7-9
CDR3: ASSLSGPYGYT

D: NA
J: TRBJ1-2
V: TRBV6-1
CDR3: ASSSLSGYT

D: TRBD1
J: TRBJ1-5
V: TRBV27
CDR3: ASSPPGTGVNQPQH

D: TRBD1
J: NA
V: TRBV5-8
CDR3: ASSPTGLYEQF

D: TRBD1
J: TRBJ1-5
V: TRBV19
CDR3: ASSIDRGQPQH

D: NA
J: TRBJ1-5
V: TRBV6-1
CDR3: ASSDLPGVNQPQH

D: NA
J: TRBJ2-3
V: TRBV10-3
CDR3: AISEVGGNPTDTQY

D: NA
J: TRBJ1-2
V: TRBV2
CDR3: ASSDQRGAGYT

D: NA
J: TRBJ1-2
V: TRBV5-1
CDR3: ASRARLDGYT

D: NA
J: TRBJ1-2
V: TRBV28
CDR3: ASSPGGGFYGYT

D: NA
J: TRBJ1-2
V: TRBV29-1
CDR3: SVDGGPYGYT

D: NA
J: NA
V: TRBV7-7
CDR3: ASSPGLGYEQY

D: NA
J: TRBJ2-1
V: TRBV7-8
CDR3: ASSLGASSYNEQF

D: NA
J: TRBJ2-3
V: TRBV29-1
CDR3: SVGGWGEPTDTQY

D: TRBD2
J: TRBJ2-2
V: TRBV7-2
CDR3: ASSWEGPNTGELF

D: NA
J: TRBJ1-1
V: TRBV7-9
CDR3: ASSLAGGTNTEAF

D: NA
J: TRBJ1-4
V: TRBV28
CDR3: ASSLDSKLF

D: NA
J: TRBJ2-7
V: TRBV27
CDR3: ASSSQGPATYEQY

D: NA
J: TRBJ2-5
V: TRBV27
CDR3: ASSLTGSWETQY

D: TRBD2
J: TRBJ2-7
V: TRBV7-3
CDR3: ASSLGPTSGKGIIYEQY

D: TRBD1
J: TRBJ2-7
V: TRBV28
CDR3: ASSLLWTGGLPEQY

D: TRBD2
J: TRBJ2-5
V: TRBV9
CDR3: ASSVGVGGRQETQY

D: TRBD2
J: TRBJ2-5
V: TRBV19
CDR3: ASTLAGGETQY

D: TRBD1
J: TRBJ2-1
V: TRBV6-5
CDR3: ASSSDRAYNEQF

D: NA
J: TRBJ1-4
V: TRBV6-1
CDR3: ASKGTLTTNEKLF

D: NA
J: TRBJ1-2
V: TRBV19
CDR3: ASSFGGAQGYT

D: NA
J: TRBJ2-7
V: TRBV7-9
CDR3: ASSPGPTTRLSEQY

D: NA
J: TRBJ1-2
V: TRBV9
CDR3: ASSAGFYGYT

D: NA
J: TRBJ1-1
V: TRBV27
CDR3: ASSLYPFSGNTEAF